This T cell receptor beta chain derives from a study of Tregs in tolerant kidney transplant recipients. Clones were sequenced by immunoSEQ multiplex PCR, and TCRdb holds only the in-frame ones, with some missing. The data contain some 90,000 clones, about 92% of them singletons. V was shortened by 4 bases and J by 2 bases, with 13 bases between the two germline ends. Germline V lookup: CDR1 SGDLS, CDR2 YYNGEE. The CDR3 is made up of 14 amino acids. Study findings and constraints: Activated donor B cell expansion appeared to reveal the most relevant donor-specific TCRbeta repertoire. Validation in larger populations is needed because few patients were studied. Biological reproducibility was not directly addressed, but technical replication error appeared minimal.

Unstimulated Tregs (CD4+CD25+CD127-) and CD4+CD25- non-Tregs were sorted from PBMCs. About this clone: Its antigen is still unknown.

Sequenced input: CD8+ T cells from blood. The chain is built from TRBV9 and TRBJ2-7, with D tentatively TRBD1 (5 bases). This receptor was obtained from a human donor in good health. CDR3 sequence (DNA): TGTGCCAGCAGCCCCGGCGGACAAGCCTACGAGCAGTACTTC. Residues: CASSPGGQAYEQYF.